This T cell receptor (beta chain) was recovered during a study of human T cells and chemical hapten exposure. Time point specified: patch test 1, 2 weeks after DPC sensitization. Stated treatment: therapeutic diphenylcyclopropenone sensitization with weekly scalp DPC. This clonotype came up many times. The ends lost 4 bases at V and 2 bases at J; junction bases unmatched: 6. Looked up from germline, CDR1 is MNHEY and CDR2 is SVGEGT. The CDR3 totals 15 residues. Using its own MiXCR run on the RACE reads, TCRdb lists one record per CDR3 protein. The sample lists tens of thousands of distinct CDR3 sequences; about 9.6% were seen once.

The TCR originated in a woman aged 40 to 50 with alopecia areata. Some clones in this sample may be carry-over from other donors' samples. The rearrangement uses TRBV6-2 or TRBV6-3 and TRBJ1-1; 8 bases match TRBD1. The specimen comprised whole blood, sampled in connection with sensitization to the hapten diphenylcyclopropenone (DPC). The chain's CDR3 is CASSFNRGINTEAFF. The CDR3 DNA reads as TGTGCCAGCAGTTTCAACAGGGGGATAAACACTGAAGCTTTCTTT.